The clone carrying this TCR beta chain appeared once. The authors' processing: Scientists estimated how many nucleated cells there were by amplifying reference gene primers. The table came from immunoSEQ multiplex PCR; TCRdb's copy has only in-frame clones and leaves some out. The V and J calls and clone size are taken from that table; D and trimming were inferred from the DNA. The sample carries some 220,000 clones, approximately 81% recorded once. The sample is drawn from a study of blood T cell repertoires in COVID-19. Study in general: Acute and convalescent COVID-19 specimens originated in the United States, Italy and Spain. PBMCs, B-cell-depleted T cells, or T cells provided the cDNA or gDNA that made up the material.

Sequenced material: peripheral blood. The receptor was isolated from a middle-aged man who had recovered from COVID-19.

The CDR3 reads CASSDPGGANEKLFF. CDR3 nucleotide sequence: TGTGCCAGCAGTGATCCCGGGGGGGCTAATGAAAAACTGTTTTTT. V is TRBV6-1 and J is TRBJ1-4, with D possibly being TRBD1 (5 bases). Germline V gives CDR1 MNHNS, CDR2 SASEGT. Trimming stripped 3 bases from V and 3 bases from J, with 11 bases between. The CDR3 contains 15 residues.